This TCR beta chain was sequenced for a study of blood T cell repertoires in COVID-19. Data came from immunoSEQ multiplex PCR; TCRdb stores just in-frame clones and leaves some out. The sample has 200,000 or so clones, about 88% seen once; the top ten hold approximately 15%. Germline CDR1 reads SGHDT; CDR2 reads YYEEEE. V trimming: 2 bases; J trimming: 2 bases; junction bases outside the gene matches: 4. The CDR3 extends over 16 amino acids. The material sequenced was peripheral blood. The source of this sequence is a man aged 25 to 45 with active or convalescent COVID-19. This rearrangement joins TRBV5-6 to TRBJ2-6; TRBD1 matches 7 bases. The CDR3 region has the DNA TGTGCCAGCAGCTTTTACAGGGGAGCTGGGGCCAACGTCCTGACTTTC. As protein: CASSFYRGAGANVLTF.